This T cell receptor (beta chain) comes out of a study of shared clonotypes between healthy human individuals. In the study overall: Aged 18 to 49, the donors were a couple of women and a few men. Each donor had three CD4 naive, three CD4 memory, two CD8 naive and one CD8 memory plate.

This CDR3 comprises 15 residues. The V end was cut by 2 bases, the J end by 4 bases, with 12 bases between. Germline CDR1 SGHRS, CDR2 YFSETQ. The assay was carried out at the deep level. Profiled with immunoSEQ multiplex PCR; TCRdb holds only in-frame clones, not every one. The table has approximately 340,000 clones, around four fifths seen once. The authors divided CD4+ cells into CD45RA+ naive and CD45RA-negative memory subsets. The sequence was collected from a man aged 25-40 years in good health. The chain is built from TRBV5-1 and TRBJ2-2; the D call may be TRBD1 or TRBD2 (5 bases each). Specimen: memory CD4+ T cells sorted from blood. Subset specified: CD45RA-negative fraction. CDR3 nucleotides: TGCGCCAGCAGCTTCGTCGTGGGACCCACCGGGGAGCTGTTTTTT. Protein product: CASSFVVGPTGELFF.